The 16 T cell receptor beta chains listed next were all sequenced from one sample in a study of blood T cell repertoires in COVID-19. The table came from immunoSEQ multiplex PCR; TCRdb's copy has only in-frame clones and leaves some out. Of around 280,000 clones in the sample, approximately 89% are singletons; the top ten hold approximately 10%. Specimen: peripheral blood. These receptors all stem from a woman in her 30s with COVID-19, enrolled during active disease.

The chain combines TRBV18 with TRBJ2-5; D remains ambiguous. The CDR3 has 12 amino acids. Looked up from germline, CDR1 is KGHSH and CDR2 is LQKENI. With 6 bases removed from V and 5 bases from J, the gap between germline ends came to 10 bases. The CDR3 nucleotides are TGTGCCAGCTCCTATCGGTCGGAGACCCAGTACTTC. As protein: CASSYRSETQYF. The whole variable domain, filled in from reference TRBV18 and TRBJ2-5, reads NAGVMQNPRHLVRRRGQEARLRCSPMKGHSHVYWYRQLPEEGLKFMVYLQKENIIDESGMPKERFSAEFPKEGPSILRIQQVVRGDSAAYFCASSYRSETQYFGPGTRLLVL.

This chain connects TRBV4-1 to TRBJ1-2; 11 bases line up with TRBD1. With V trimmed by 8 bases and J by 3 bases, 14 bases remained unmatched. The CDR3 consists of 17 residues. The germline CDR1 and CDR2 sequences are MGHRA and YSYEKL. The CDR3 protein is CASRSPDRGRKDYGYTF. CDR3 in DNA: TGCGCCAGCCGCTCGCCGGACAGGGGGCGTAAGGACTATGGCTACACCTTC.

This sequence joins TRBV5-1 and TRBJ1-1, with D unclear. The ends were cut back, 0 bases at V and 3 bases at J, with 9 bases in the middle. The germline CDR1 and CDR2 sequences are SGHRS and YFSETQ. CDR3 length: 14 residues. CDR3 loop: CASSLVARDTEAFF. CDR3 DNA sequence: TGCGCCAGCAGCTTGGTTGCGAGGGACACTGAAGCTTTCTTT.

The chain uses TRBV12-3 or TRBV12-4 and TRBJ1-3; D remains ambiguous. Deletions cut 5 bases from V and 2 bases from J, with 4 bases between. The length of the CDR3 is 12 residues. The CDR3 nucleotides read TGTGCCAGCAGTCTACCTGGAAACACCATATATTTT. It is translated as CASSLPGNTIYF.

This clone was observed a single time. The CDR3 DNA sequence: TGTGCCAGCAGCTATACTGGGGGGGCCGCAAGCGAGCTGTTTTTT. Translating it yields CASSYTGGAASELFF. V and J are TRBV6-5 and TRBJ2-2; a weak D match, TRBD2 (7 bases). V lost 6 bases, J lost 11 bases, and 22 bases lay in between. The CDR3 covers 15 residues. Germline CDR1 reads MNHEY; CDR2 reads SVGAGI.

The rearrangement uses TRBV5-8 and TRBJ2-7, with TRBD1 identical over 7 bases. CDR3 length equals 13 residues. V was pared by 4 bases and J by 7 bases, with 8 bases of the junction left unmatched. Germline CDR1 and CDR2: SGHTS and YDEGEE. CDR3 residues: CASSPTGVREQYF. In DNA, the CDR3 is TGTGCCAGCAGCCCAACAGGGGTACGAGAGCAGTACTTC.

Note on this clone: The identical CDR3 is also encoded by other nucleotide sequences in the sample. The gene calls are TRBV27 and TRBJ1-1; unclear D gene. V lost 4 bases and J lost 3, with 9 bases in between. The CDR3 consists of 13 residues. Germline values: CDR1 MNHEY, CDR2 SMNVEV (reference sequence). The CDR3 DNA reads TGTGCCAGCAGTTGGACGGGAGACACTGAAGCTTTCTTT. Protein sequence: CASSWTGDTEAFF.

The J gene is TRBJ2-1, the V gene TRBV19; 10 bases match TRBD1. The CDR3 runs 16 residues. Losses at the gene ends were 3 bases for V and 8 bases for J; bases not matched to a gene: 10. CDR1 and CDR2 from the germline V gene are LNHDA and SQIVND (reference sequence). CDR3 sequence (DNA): TGTGCCAGTAGTATCTCGACAGGGGGCGGCTTAGATGAGCAGTTCTTC. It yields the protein CASSISTGGGLDEQFF.

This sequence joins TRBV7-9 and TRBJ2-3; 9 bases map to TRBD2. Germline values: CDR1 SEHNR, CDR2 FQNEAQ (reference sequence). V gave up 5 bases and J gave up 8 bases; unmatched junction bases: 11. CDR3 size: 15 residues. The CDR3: CASSLLGRGGVTQYF. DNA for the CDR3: TGTGCCAGCAGCCTTCTAGGGCGGGGGGGCGTTACGCAGTATTTT.

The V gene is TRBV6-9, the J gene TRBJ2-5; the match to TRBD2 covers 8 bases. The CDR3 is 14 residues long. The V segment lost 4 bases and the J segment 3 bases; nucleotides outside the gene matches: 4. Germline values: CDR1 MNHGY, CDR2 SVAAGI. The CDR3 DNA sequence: TGTGCCAGCAGTTCTATAGCGGGGAAAGAGACCCAGTACTTC. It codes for CASSSIAGKETQYF.

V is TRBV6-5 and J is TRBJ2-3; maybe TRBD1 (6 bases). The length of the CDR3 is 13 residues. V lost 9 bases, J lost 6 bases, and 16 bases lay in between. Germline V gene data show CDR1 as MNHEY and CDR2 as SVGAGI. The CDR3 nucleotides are TGTGCCAGTATACAGGGTGGTGCGGATACGCAGTATTTT. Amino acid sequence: CASIQGGADTQYF.

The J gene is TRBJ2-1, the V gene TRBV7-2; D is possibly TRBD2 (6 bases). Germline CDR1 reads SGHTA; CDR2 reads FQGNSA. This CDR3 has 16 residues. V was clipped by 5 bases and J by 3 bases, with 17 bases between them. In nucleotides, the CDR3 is TGTGCCAGCAGCCATGGGCCGGGGGTCGTCTACAATGAGCAGTTCTTC. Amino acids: CASSHGPGVVYNEQFF.

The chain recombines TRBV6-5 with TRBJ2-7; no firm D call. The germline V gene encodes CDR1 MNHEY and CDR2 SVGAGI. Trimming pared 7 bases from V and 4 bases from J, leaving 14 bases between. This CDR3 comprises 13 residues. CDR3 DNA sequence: TGTGCCAGCACCTCACGAGACGGGTACGAGCAGTACTTC. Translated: CASTSRDGYEQYF.

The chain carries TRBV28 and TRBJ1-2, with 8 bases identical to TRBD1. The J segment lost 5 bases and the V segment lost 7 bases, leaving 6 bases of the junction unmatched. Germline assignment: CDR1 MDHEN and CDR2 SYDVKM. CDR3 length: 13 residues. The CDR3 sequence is CASIPRQGYGYTF. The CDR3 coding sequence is TGTGCCAGCATCCCCCGACAGGGGTATGGCTACACCTTC.

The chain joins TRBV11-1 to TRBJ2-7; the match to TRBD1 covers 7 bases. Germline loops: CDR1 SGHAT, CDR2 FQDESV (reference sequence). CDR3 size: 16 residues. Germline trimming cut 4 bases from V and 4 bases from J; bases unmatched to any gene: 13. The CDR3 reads CASSSTGVGTGYEQYF. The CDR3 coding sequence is TGTGCCAGCAGCTCCACAGGGGTGGGGACCGGATACGAGCAGTACTTC.

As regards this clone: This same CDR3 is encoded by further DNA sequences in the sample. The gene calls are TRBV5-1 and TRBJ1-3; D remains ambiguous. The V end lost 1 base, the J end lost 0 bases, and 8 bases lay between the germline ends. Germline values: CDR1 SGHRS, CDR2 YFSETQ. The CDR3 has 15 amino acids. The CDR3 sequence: CASSLLADSGNTIYF. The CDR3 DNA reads TGCGCCAGCAGCTTGCTCGCGGACTCTGGAAACACCATATATTTT.